The 28 T cell receptor beta chains below all came from one sample that was sequenced in a study of blood T cell repertoires in COVID-19 (TCRdb year 2020). The method behind the library was the immunoSEQ multiplex PCR assay. Imported from immuneACCESS, the table was reduced by TCRdb to in-frame sequences with V and J called. These copies leave out some clones; in studies compared against another copy, an unresolved V gene accounts for under half, and the cause of the remainder is not known. Across this sample there are roughly 120,000 clones, with around 90% seen only once. The top ten hold about 1.1% of the sample. The source material was peripheral blood. These receptors were collected from a human donor in a cohort sampled during active COVID-19.

The chain combines TRBV28 with TRBJ2-3; D possibly corresponds to TRBD2 (6 bases). CDR3 length: 12 amino acids. The V gene's germline CDR1 is MDHEN and CDR2 SYDVKM. Trimming took off 10 bases at V and 3 bases at J, with 11 bases between the two ends. The CDR3 reads CATHRGTDTQYF. In nucleotides, the CDR3 is TGTGCCACCCACCGGGGGACAGATACGCAGTATTTT.

V usage is TRBV19 and J usage is TRBJ2-3; the D is unclear. This CDR3 spans 15 amino acids. CDR1 LNHDA and CDR2 SQIVND come from the germline V gene (reference sequence). The V gene lost 5 bases and the J gene lost 0 bases, with 12 bases spanning the gap. The CDR3 sequence: CASSPPRPSTDTQYF. CDR3 nucleotide sequence: TGTGCCAGTAGTCCCCCGCGCCCTAGCACAGATACGCAGTATTTT.

The chain carries TRBV25-1 and TRBJ2-5; D is perhaps TRBD1 (6 bases). Trimming pared 4 bases from V and 5 bases from J, leaving 20 bases between. The germline CDR1 and CDR2 sequences are MGHDK and SYGVNS. The CDR3 sequence is 16 residues long. The CDR3 region has the DNA TGTGCCAGCAGTGTGCAGGGACAACTTAACGGGGAGACCCAGTACTTC. This encodes CASSVQGQLNGETQYF.

This chain uses TRBV9 with TRBJ1-5; TRBD1 agrees at 9 bases. Unmatched junction bases numbered 3, after V lost 4 bases and J lost 4 bases. The CDR3 loop spans 14 amino acids. Germline assignment: CDR1 SGDLS and CDR2 YYNGEE. The CDR3 sequence: CASSPGQGNQPQHF. CDR3 coding DNA: TGTGCCAGCAGCCCGGGACAGGGAAATCAGCCCCAGCATTTT.

The gene calls are TRBV6-2 or TRBV6-3 and TRBJ2-1, with D unresolved. V dropped 2 bases and J dropped 6 bases, with 8 bases sitting between them. This CDR3 contains 13 residues. Per germline, CDR1 MNHEY and CDR2 SVGEGT. The CDR3 DNA follows: TGTGCCAGCAGTTACGGGCAGTCCAATGAGCAGTTCTTC. This sequence encodes CASSYGQSNEQFF.

This chain connects TRBV6-5 to TRBJ2-7, with 7 bases matching TRBD1. The germline V gene encodes CDR1 MNHEY and CDR2 SVGAGI. J was trimmed by 0 bases and V by 5 bases; bases with no gene match: 7. This CDR3 is built from 15 residues. CDR3 protein: CASSMGQKISYEQYF. The CDR3 coding sequence is TGTGCCAGCAGTATGGGACAGAAAATCTCCTACGAGCAGTACTTC.

This clone was seen once. The J gene is TRBJ2-1, the V gene TRBV7-2; the match to TRBD1 covers 8 bases. The CDR3 consists of 16 residues. V gave up 1 base and J gave up 4 bases; unmatched junction bases: 6. CDR1 is SGHTA, CDR2 FQGNSA, per germline. Here the CDR3 DNA reads TGTGCCAGCAGCTTAGTTGGGACAGGAACTTACAATGAGCAGTTCTTC. Its translation is CASSLVGTGTYNEQFF.

The gene calls are TRBV20-1 and TRBJ1-1; TRBD1 is a possible D gene (6 bases). Per the germline V gene, CDR1 is DFQATT and CDR2 is SNEGSKA (reference sequence). The CDR3 runs to 14 residues. Trimming removed 3 bases from V and 1 base from J, with 12 bases in between. The CDR3 coding sequence is TGCAGTGCTAGTTCAGGGGCGGGGAACACTGAAGCTTTCTTT. Its protein is CSASSGAGNTEAFF.

The gene calls are TRBV6-6 and TRBJ1-2; no clear D gene. The V end lost 6 bases, the J end lost 4 bases, and 15 bases lay between the germline ends. CDR1 MNHNY and CDR2 SVGAGI come from the germline V gene (reference sequence). This CDR3 has 14 residues. The CDR3 bases are TGTGCCAGCAGCCCGCGCTCCATACCCTATGGCTACACCTTC. Amino acid sequence: CASSPRSIPYGYTF.

CDR3 in DNA: TGCAGCGTCGCGGGACCGATATATGGCTACACCTTC. Its translation: CSVAGPIYGYTF. J is TRBJ1-2 and V is TRBV29-1; tentative D call: TRBD1 (5 bases). The germline V gene has CDR1 SQVTM and CDR2 ANQGSEA. Trimming cost V 6 bases and J 5 bases, with 13 bases left between them. The CDR3 extends over 12 amino acids.

The genes are TRBV5-1 and TRBJ2-3; 8 bases line up with TRBD2. Per the germline V gene, CDR1 is SGHRS and CDR2 is YFSETQ. Trimming removed 10 bases from V and 1 base from J; junction bases left unmatched: 8. The CDR3 loop spans 14 amino acids. This chain's CDR3 is CAGSPGGGTDTQYF. CDR3 DNA: TGCGCCGGATCCCCGGGAGGGGGCACAGATACGCAGTATTTT.

The chain carries TRBV14 and TRBJ2-5, with 9 bases that match TRBD2. Germline CDR1 reads SGHDN; CDR2 reads FVKESK. The ends lost 1 base at V and 2 bases at J; junction bases unmatched: 8. The CDR3 is 17 amino acids. The CDR3 spells CASSQGFAGGKQETQYF. CDR3 sequence (DNA): TGTGCCAGCAGCCAAGGTTTCGCGGGAGGGAAACAAGAGACCCAGTACTTC.

V and J are TRBV2 and TRBJ1-4, with 11 positions matching TRBD1. V lost 6 bases and J lost 4; bases outside the gene matches: 4. There are 15 residues in the CDR3. Looked up from germline, CDR1 is SNHLY and CDR2 is FYNNEI. This chain's CDR3 is CASRGQGGFNEKLFF. The CDR3 bases are TGTGCCAGCAGGGGACAGGGGGGCTTTAATGAAAAACTGTTTTTT.

The chain uses TRBV4-2 and TRBJ1-2; perhaps TRBD1 as D (6 bases). Trimming left V 1 base short and J 8 bases short, with 14 bases between. The CDR3 spans 14 residues. The V gene's germline CDR1 is LGHNA and CDR2 YNFKEQ. The CDR3 protein is CASSQAGGSEGYTF. The CDR3 nucleotides read TGTGCCAGCAGCCAAGCGGGGGGCTCGGAAGGCTACACCTTC.

The chain employs TRBV24-1 and TRBJ1-5; TRBD1 might be the D (5 bases). V shed 6 bases and J shed 7 bases, with 15 bases lying between them. Germline-derived CDR1 and CDR2 are KGHDR and SFDVKD. CDR3 length equals 14 residues. CDR3 residues: CATSSGGKGQPQHF. The CDR3 bases are TGTGCCACCAGTTCCGGGGGGAAGGGGCAGCCCCAGCATTTT.

The chain uses TRBV4-1 and TRBJ1-1; 9 bases map to TRBD1. Germline CDR1 and CDR2: MGHRA and YSYEKL. This CDR3 is 17 amino acids long. J gave up 1 base and V 3 bases, and 9 bases lay outside the gene matches. CDR3 sequence: CASSQGRGQGPNTEAFF. In nucleotides, the CDR3 is TGCGCCAGCAGCCAGGGCAGGGGACAGGGACCGAACACTGAAGCTTTCTTT.

The chain links TRBV9 to TRBJ1-4; no firm D call. The germline V gene encodes CDR1 SGDLS and CDR2 YYNGEE. The CDR3 runs 14 residues. Trimming shortened V by 1 base and J by 6 bases, and 10 bases separated the two germline ends. The CDR3 DNA sequence: TGTGCCAGCAGCGTATTGGGGAGGGATGAAAAACTGTTTTTT. It specifies CASSVLGRDEKLFF.

This chain joins TRBV7-8 and TRBJ2-7; TRBD2 is a possible D gene (6 bases). Germline CDR1 and CDR2: SGHVS and FQNEAQ. This CDR3 is 16 amino acids long. The V gene lost 5 bases and the J gene lost 7 bases, with 24 bases spanning the gap. The CDR3 protein is CASSPPWAVEAGEQYF. CDR3 coding DNA: TGTGCCAGCAGCCCCCCTTGGGCGGTCGAGGCGGGAGAGCAGTACTTC.

The chain recombines TRBV11-2 with TRBJ1-4; 7 bases map to TRBD1. J gave up 8 bases and V 1 base, and 4 bases lay outside the gene matches. Germline assignment: CDR1 SGHAT and CDR2 FQNNGV. This CDR3 is built from 14 residues. The CDR3 region is CASSLVGGREKLFF. The CDR3 bases are TGTGCCAGCAGCTTAGTAGGGGGCAGGGAAAAACTGTTTTTT.

CDR3 bases: TGTGCTAGTGGTTTGGTACATCAAGGGGGTGGGCACTATGGCTACACCTTC. Encoded protein: CASGLVHQGGGHYGYTF. V gene TRBV12-5 combines with J gene TRBJ1-2; D may be TRBD1 (6 bases). The V end lost 0 bases, the J end lost 3 bases, and 17 bases lay between the germline ends. The CDR3 is 17 amino acids. CDR1 is LGHNT and CDR2 is FRNRAP in the germline V gene.

The CDR3 nucleotides are TGTGCCAGCAGCCGGGGGGTACACACAGATACGCAGTATTTT. Its translation: CASSRGVHTDTQYF. The V and J genes are TRBV4-2 and TRBJ2-3, with a possible D match to TRBD2 (6 bases). Germline assignment: CDR1 LGHNA and CDR2 YNFKEQ. V was clipped by 4 bases and J by 2 bases, with 10 bases between them. The CDR3 contains 14 residues.

This clone was counted a single time. The rearrangement links TRBV18 to TRBJ2-1; 11 nucleotides align to TRBD1. V was pared by 3 bases and J by 3 bases, with 10 bases of the junction left unmatched. Germline V lookup: CDR1 KGHSH, CDR2 LQKENI. The length of the CDR3 is 18 residues. This CDR3 is CASSPRSPGTGGYNEQFF. In nucleotides, the CDR3 is TGTGCCAGCTCACCGCGGAGTCCGGGGACAGGGGGCTACAATGAGCAGTTCTTC.

In this sample, this clone turned up a few times. V and J are TRBV19 and TRBJ2-2; weak D call: TRBD1 (5 bases). V dropped 3 bases and J dropped 2 bases, with 10 bases sitting between them. CDR1 LNHDA and CDR2 SQIVND come from the germline V gene (reference sequence). CDR3 length equals 15 residues. CDR3 nucleotides: TGTGCCAGTAGTATCGGCAGGGCTAACACCGGGGAGCTGTTTTTT. As protein: CASSIGRANTGELFF.

The chain employs TRBV5-1 and TRBJ2-7; D may be TRBD2 (6 bases). The germline gives CDR1 SGHRS, CDR2 YFSETQ. The CDR3 runs to 14 residues. V was trimmed by 7 bases and J by 2 bases, leaving 16 bases between them. The CDR3 here is CASAAAGWPYEQYF. DNA for the CDR3: TGCGCCAGCGCCGCTGCGGGGTGGCCCTACGAGCAGTACTTC.

This clone was detected a few times. CDR3: CASSPRGANTGELFF. The DNA of the CDR3 is TGTGCCAGCAGCCCTCGGGGGGCGAACACCGGGGAGCTGTTTTTT. The J gene is TRBJ2-2, the V gene TRBV7-9; 7 bases match TRBD2. Germline CDR1 is SEHNR and CDR2 is FQNEAQ (reference sequence). CDR3 length: 15 residues. V dropped 5 bases and J dropped 0; count of bases not matched to a gene: 3.

This chain joins TRBV7-8 and TRBJ1-4, with 9 bases fitting TRBD1. The V segment lost 4 bases and the J segment 10 bases; nucleotides outside the gene matches: 7. The CDR3 runs to 14 residues. CDR1 is SGHVS, CDR2 FQNEAQ, per germline. The CDR3 DNA reads as TGTGCCAGCAGCTCCGGGACAGGGTTCGGAAAACTGTTTTTT. Translated, it gives CASSSGTGFGKLFF.

V is TRBV5-6 and J is TRBJ1-2; D remains ambiguous. CDR3 length equals 12 residues. Germline loops: CDR1 SGHDT, CDR2 YYEEEE. The V and J ends lost 0 bases and 6 bases respectively, with 6 bases between them. This chain's CDR3 is CASSLVRNGYTF. In DNA, the CDR3 is TGTGCCAGCAGCTTGGTCAGAAATGGCTACACCTTC.

The chain uses TRBV5-1 and TRBJ2-7, with D possibly matching TRBD2 (6 bases). V was trimmed by 3 bases and J by 1 base, leaving 17 bases between them. CDR3 size: 16 residues. Germline-derived CDR1 and CDR2 are SGHRS and YFSETQ. CDR3 coding DNA: TGCGCCAGCAGCTCGGACTATGGCCAGGCATCCTACGAGCAGTACTTC. Residues: CASSSDYGQASYEQYF.